Below, 17 T cell receptor beta chains from the same sample are listed, as sequenced in a study of T cell responses to AZD1222 COVID-19 vaccine. Measured with immunoSEQ multiplex PCR; TCRdb has only the in-frame clones, and not every one. The sample carries roughly 190,000 clones, 91% recorded once. The starting material was peripheral blood, obtained 28 days after the second AZD1222 dose. These receptors all stem from an adult who received the AZD1222 COVID-19 vaccine.

The chain joins TRBV30 to TRBJ1-5; D remains ambiguous. Trimming left V 0 bases short and J 1 base short, with 13 bases between. The CDR3 sequence is 16 residues long. The V gene's germline CDR1 is GTSNPN and CDR2 SVGIG (reference sequence). The CDR3, as DNA: TGTGCCTGGAGTGTACTGTCCGGTTACAGCAATCAGCCCCAGCATTTT. Its translation is CAWSVLSGYSNQPQHF.

This clone was seen just once. This chain links TRBV7-6 with TRBJ2-2; 9 bases line up with TRBD1. Germline assignment: CDR1 SGHVS and CDR2 FNYEAQ. The ends lost 1 base at V and 7 bases at J; junction bases unmatched: 4. CDR3 length: 15 residues. CDR3 in DNA: TGTGCCAGCAGCTTAGAACAGGGGGCAATCGGGGAGCTGTTTTTT. Translation: CASSLEQGAIGELFF.

The rearrangement joins TRBV30 to TRBJ1-5; TRBD1 aligns across 7 bases. The germline gives CDR1 GTSNPN, CDR2 SVGIG (reference sequence). Germline trimming cut 4 bases from V and 5 bases from J; bases unmatched to any gene: 14. This CDR3 has 16 residues. The CDR3 bases are TGTGCCTGGACTGAAAGGTGGCAGGGGGGCGATCAGCCCCAGCATTTT. Encoded protein: CAWTERWQGGDQPQHF.

This clone occurred a few times. The chain carries TRBV29-1 and TRBJ2-7; D remains ambiguous. Trimming cost V 7 bases and J 6 bases, with 28 bases left between them. Per the germline V gene, CDR1 is SQVTM and CDR2 is ANQGSEA. The CDR3 sequence is 16 residues long. The CDR3 DNA sequence: TGCAGCGCCTCCGGTAATGTGAACCGACACCCCTCCGAGCAGTACTTC. This sequence encodes CSASGNVNRHPSEQYF.

The J gene is TRBJ2-7, the V gene TRBV2; D may be TRBD2 (6 bases). Deletions cut 8 bases from V and 6 bases from J, with 20 bases between. Germline loops: CDR1 SNHLY, CDR2 FYNNEI. The CDR3 loop spans 14 amino acids. The DNA of the CDR3 is TGTGCCAGCTCTCGGGGCTTTGGGGGGACCGAGCAGTACTTC. It translates to CASSRGFGGTEQYF.

The chain has TRBV7-2 and TRBJ2-5; D is possibly TRBD2 (5 bases). In germline, CDR1 is SGHTA, CDR2 FQGNSA. Trimming took 3 bases from V and 2 from J, leaving 10 bases between them. There are 14 residues in the CDR3. CDR3 sequence: CASSFRGPQETQYF. The CDR3 DNA reads TGTGCCAGCAGCTTCCGCGGGCCACAAGAGACCCAGTACTTC.

V is TRBV7-3 and J is TRBJ2-1; 7 positions match TRBD2. The V gene's germline CDR1 is SGHTA and CDR2 FQGTGA. There are 17 residues in the CDR3. V was clipped by 5 bases and J by 6 bases; unmatched bases: 16. CDR3 region: CASSPRGDSVGGNEQFF. The CDR3 nucleotides read TGTGCCAGCAGCCCTCGGGGGGACTCAGTCGGTGGCAATGAGCAGTTCTTC. Full variable domain (remainder filled in from reference TRBV7-3 and TRBJ2-1): GAGVSQTPSNKVTEKGKYVELRCDPISGHTALYWYRQSLGQGPEFLIYFQGTGAADDSGLPNDRFFAVRPEGSVSTLKIQRTERGDSAVYLCASSPRGDSVGGNEQFFGPGTRLTVL.

The rearrangement joins TRBV19 to TRBJ1-5; 12 bases are a match to TRBD1. The CDR3 has 14 amino acids. V gave up 10 bases and J gave up 6 bases; unmatched junction bases: 7. The V gene's germline CDR1 is LNHDA and CDR2 SQIVND (reference sequence). For the CDR3, the DNA is TGTGCCACATGGGACAGGGGGCTAGGTCAGCCCCAGCATTTT. This translates into CATWDRGLGQPQHF.

The chain has TRBV5-4 and TRBJ2-3; D not certain. CDR1 and CDR2 from the germline V gene are SGHNT and YYREEE (reference sequence). V was cut by 4 bases and J by 5 bases, with 26 bases left in between. There are 18 residues in the CDR3. The CDR3 spells CASSVLKAYPYGGDTQYF. The CDR3 coding sequence is TGTGCCAGCAGCGTCCTCAAAGCCTACCCATATGGCGGAGATACGCAGTATTTT.

The chain has TRBV5-1 and TRBJ1-4; TRBD1 matches at 7 bases. With 3 bases clipped from V and 7 bases from J, the junction kept 9 bases outside the gene matches. This CDR3 contains 15 residues. Looked up from germline, CDR1 is SGHRS and CDR2 is YFSETQ. The CDR3 DNA reads TGCGCCAGCAGCTCGGGTCAAACAGGGGTTGAAAAACTGTTTTTT. It encodes CASSSGQTGVEKLFF. The full variable domain, completed using reference TRBV5-1 and TRBJ1-4, is KAGVTQTPRYLIKTRGQQVTLSCSPISGHRSVSWYQQTPGQGLQFLFEYFSETQRNKGNFPGRFSGRQFSNSRSEMNVSTLELGDSALYLCASSSGQTGVEKLFFGSGTQLSVL.

The chain uses TRBV29-1 and TRBJ1-6; D may be TRBD1 (6 bases). This CDR3 spans 13 amino acids. Germline V lookup: CDR1 SQVTM, CDR2 ANQGSEA. V lost 0 bases and J lost 11, with 11 bases in between. Written as DNA, the CDR3 is TGCAGCGTTGAAGAGGGCAGGGGTACACCCCTCCACTTT. Translation: CSVEEGRGTPLHF.

This chain connects TRBV28 to TRBJ2-7; TRBD2 aligns across 8 bases. Germline-derived CDR1 and CDR2 are MDHEN and SYDVKM. V lost 7 bases to trimming and J lost 2 bases; unmatched junction nucleotides: 13. The CDR3 covers 16 residues. The CDR3 spells CASTSRGAGPTYEQYF. CDR3 coding DNA: TGTGCCAGCACCTCGCGGGGGGCGGGGCCAACCTACGAGCAGTACTTC.

The chain links TRBV7-8 to TRBJ2-7; D remains unclear. CDR3 size: 16 residues. Germline V lookup: CDR1 SGHVS, CDR2 FQNEAQ. Trimming left V 5 bases short and J 2 bases short, with 19 bases between. The CDR3 sequence: CASSLTWSAAAYEQYF. In nucleotides, the CDR3 is TGTGCCAGCAGCCTTACGTGGTCGGCGGCTGCCTACGAGCAGTACTTC.

The chain links TRBV5-6 to TRBJ1-5; the D is unclear. Germline V gene lookup returns CDR1 SGHDT and CDR2 YYEEEE. The CDR3 is 12 amino acids. Trimming removed 2 bases at V and 6 bases at J, with 6 bases between. CDR3 loop: CASSLLGQPQHF. The CDR3 DNA is TGTGCCAGCAGCTTATTGGGTCAGCCCCAGCATTTT.

The rearrangement joins TRBV10-3 to TRBJ2-7; TRBD2 matches at 8 bases. Trimming removed 2 bases from V and 8 bases from J; junction bases left unmatched: 2. The CDR3 loop spans 12 amino acids. The germline CDR1 and CDR2 sequences are ENHRY and SYGVKD. Here the CDR3 reads CAISEPGGKQYF. CDR3 sequence (DNA): TGTGCCATCAGTGAGCCGGGGGGGAAGCAGTACTTC.

The rearrangement uses TRBV15 and TRBJ1-4, with TRBD1 as a possible D gene (5 bases). The CDR3 has 15 residues. The germline CDR1 and CDR2 sequences are LNHNV and YYDKDF (reference sequence). V was pared by 2 bases and J by 7 bases, with 14 bases between. The CDR3 region is CATSRSRGAGEKLFF. CDR3 DNA: TGTGCCACCAGCAGATCAAGGGGCGCGGGTGAAAAACTGTTTTTT. Together with reference TRBV15 and TRBJ1-4, the CDR3 gives the full variable domain: DAMVIQNPRYQVTQFGKPVTLSCSQTLNHNVMYWYQQKSSQAPKLLFHYYDKDFNNEADTPDNFQSRRPNTSFCFLDIRSPGLGDTAMYLCATSRSRGAGEKLFFGSGTQLSVL.

This clone was found once. The V gene is TRBV12-5, the J gene TRBJ2-7; D is unresolved. V was pared by 6 bases and J by 3 bases, with 18 bases between. The CDR3 loop spans 15 amino acids. CDR1 LGHNT and CDR2 FRNRAP come from the germline V gene. CDR3 protein: CASGPHQNTIYEQYF. The CDR3 DNA reads TGTGCTAGTGGCCCGCACCAAAATACTATCTACGAGCAGTACTTC.